These 4 T cell receptor beta chains were sequenced from one sample in a study of T cell responses to AZD1222 COVID-19 vaccine. Assay: immunoSEQ multiplex PCR; the TCRdb copy retains only in-frame clones and omits some. Of 200,000 or so clones in the sample, about 92% were seen once. Sequencing used peripheral blood, obtained on day 0 of MenACWY control vaccination. The receptors shown here come from an adult in good health.

V and J are TRBV27 and TRBJ2-7; D gene ambiguous. In germline, CDR1 is MNHEY, CDR2 SMNVEV (reference sequence). The V and J ends lost 3 bases and 6 bases respectively, with 15 bases between them. The CDR3 has 14 residues. The CDR3, as DNA: TGTGCCAGCAGTTTCGCACTGGGATGGAGCGAGCAGTACTTC. Amino acids: CASSFALGWSEQYF.

The CDR3 sequence: CASSQERPLANYGYTF. The CDR3, as DNA: TGCGCCAGCAGCCAAGAACGTCCACTAGCTAACTATGGCTACACCTTC. The chain is built from TRBV4-1 and TRBJ1-2; D unclear. V dropped 0 bases and J dropped 0 bases, with 11 bases sitting between them. CDR3 size: 16 residues. Per germline, CDR1 MGHRA and CDR2 YSYEKL.

The chain recombines TRBV25-1 with TRBJ2-3; a possible D gene is TRBD2 (6 bases). V lost 5 bases and J lost 0, with 9 bases in between. In germline, CDR1 is MGHDK, CDR2 SYGVNS. The CDR3 has 14 residues. The CDR3 region is CASSLAASTDTQYF. CDR3 nucleotide sequence: TGTGCCAGCAGTTTAGCGGCTAGCACAGATACGCAGTATTTT.

Comments on this clone: Other DNA sequences in this specimen translate into the identical CDR3. The gene calls are TRBV5-1 and TRBJ1-1; D is unresolved. CDR3 length: 13 residues. Trimming cost V 0 bases and J 0 bases, with 3 bases left between them. The V gene's germline CDR1 is SGHRS and CDR2 YFSETQ. Written as DNA, the CDR3 is TGCGCCAGCAGCTTGGACGTGAACACTGAAGCTTTCTTT. The encoded protein is CASSLDVNTEAFF.